This entry lists 10 T cell receptor beta chains sequenced from one sample in a study of cytomegalovirus exposure and HLA in healthy donors. Vbeta (60) and Jbeta (13) primers were used in the PCR. Assay used: immunoSEQ multiplex PCR; TCRdb lists only in-frame clones, some missing. The repertoire holds hundreds of thousands of clones, with about 89% as singletons. Sequencing was done on a sample of PBMCs. The receptors here all came from a woman between 18 and 29 years old in good health and CMV-seronegative.

The gene calls are TRBV5-6 and TRBJ1-2, with TRBD1 matching 7 bases. From germline, CDR1 is SGHDT and CDR2 YYEEEE. The CDR3 is 13 amino acids. The V gene end was trimmed by 0 bases and the J gene end by 6 bases; junction bases not matched to a gene: 2. CDR3 nucleotide sequence: TGTGCCAGCAGCTTGGGACAGGGACATGGCTACACCTTC. Residues: CASSLGQGHGYTF. Drawing the rest from reference TRBV5-6 and TRBJ1-2, the complete variable domain is DAGVTQSPTHLIKTRGQQVTLRCSPKSGHDTVSWYQQALGQGPQFIFQYYEEEERQRGNFPDRFSGHQFPNYSSELNVNALLLGDSALYLCASSLGQGHGYTFGSGTRLTVV.

The CDR3 is CASSLQGEKLFF. The CDR3 region has the DNA TGTGCCAGCAGCTTACAGGGGGAAAAACTGTTTTTT. The chain is built from TRBV5-5 and TRBJ1-4; 7 positions agree with TRBD1. The CDR3 totals 12 residues. V was clipped by 2 bases and J by 8 bases; unmatched bases: 0. Germline V gene data show CDR1 as SGHKS and CDR2 as YYEKEE (reference sequence).

V and J are TRBV9 and TRBJ1-2; possibly TRBD1 for D (6 bases). The CDR3 totals 14 residues. Germline loops: CDR1 SGDLS, CDR2 YYNGEE. V shed 4 bases and J shed 0 bases, with 10 bases lying between them. CDR3 region: CASSLDRPNYGYTF. CDR3 nucleotide sequence: TGTGCCAGCAGCCTTGACAGGCCTAACTATGGCTACACCTTC. Together with reference TRBV9 and TRBJ1-2, the CDR3 gives the full variable domain: DSGVTQTPKHLITATGQRVTLRCSPRSGDLSVYWYQQSLDQGLQFLIQYYNGEERAKGNILERFSAQQFPDLHSELNLSSLELGDSALYFCASSLDRPNYGYTFGSGTRLTVV.

The CDR3 sequence is CASSQDFEVGSEAFF. CDR3 bases: TGTGCCAGCAGCCAAGATTTCGAGGTAGGGAGTGAAGCTTTCTTT. The chain is built from TRBV4-2 and TRBJ1-1; D call uncertain. Germline CDR1 is LGHNA and CDR2 is YNFKEQ. The CDR3 sequence is 15 residues long. V shed 0 bases and J shed 7 bases, with 15 bases lying between them.

The chain links TRBV7-9 to TRBJ2-3; D might be TRBD1 (5 bases). Germline V gives CDR1 SEHNR, CDR2 FQNEAQ (reference sequence). The length of the CDR3 is 18 residues. Trimming removed 8 bases at V and 4 bases at J, with 28 bases between. The CDR3 reads CASLSLARVNRYPDTQYF. The CDR3 DNA sequence: TGTGCCAGCCTCAGCTTAGCCAGGGTCAACAGGTACCCAGATACGCAGTATTTT. Together with reference TRBV7-9 and TRBJ2-3, the CDR3 gives the full variable domain: DTGVSQNPRHKITKRGQNVTFRCDPISEHNRLYWYRQTLGQGPEFLTYFQNEAQLEKSRLLSDRFSAERPKGSFSTLEIQRTEQGDSAMYLCASLSLARVNRYPDTQYFGPGTRLTVL.

This clone was counted once. The chain recombines TRBV6-5 with TRBJ1-4; a weak D match, TRBD1 (5 bases). CDR1 is MNHEY and CDR2 is SVGAGI in the germline V gene. V lost 6 bases and J 8 bases, leaving 13 bases between the germline ends. The CDR3 has 13 amino acids. CDR3 sequence (DNA): TGTGCCAGCAGCTCAGGGTTCGGGGAAAAACTGTTTTTT. Its translation: CASSSGFGEKLFF.

V is TRBV15 and J is TRBJ2-1; TRBD2 aligns across 11 bases. This CDR3 region has 14 residues. Germline assignment: CDR1 LNHNV and CDR2 YYDKDF (reference sequence). V shed 2 bases, J shed 7 bases, and the junction held 1 base outside the gene matches. The CDR3 is CATSRRLAGNEQFF. The CDR3 region has the DNA TGTGCCACCAGCAGAAGACTAGCGGGAAATGAGCAGTTCTTC.

The CDR3 is CASSSSTNVLTF. CDR3 bases: TGTGCCAGCAGCTCGAGCACCAACGTCCTGACTTTC. J is TRBJ2-6 and V is TRBV11-2; D ambiguous. The CDR3 totals 12 residues. V shed 4 bases and J shed 8 bases, with 6 bases lying between them. Germline CDR1 reads SGHAT; CDR2 reads FQNNGV.

The genes are TRBV5-4 and TRBJ1-2; 7 bases map to TRBD1. Germline-derived CDR1 and CDR2 are SGHNT and YYREEE (reference sequence). The V gene end was trimmed by 4 bases and the J gene end by 7 bases; junction bases not matched to a gene: 10. The CDR3 sequence is 14 residues long. CDR3 DNA sequence: TGTGCCAGCAGCCTTATTGGGACAGAGGGTGGCTACACCTTC. Amino acid sequence: CASSLIGTEGGYTF.

The V gene is TRBV6-5, the J gene TRBJ1-5, with D possibly TRBD1 on 5 matching bases. This CDR3 is built from 15 residues. Trimming removed 5 bases from V and 1 base from J, with 12 bases in between. Germline lookup yields CDR1 MNHEY and CDR2 SVGAGI. CDR3 in DNA: TGTGCCAGCAGTGTGCAGGGTCCAAGCAATCAGCCCCAGCATTTT. This encodes CASSVQGPSNQPQHF.